This T cell receptor beta chain was identified during a study of T-cell memory formation after mild COVID-19. MiXCR, applied by TCRdb to the 5' RACE reads, yields one record per CDR3 protein. Of under 700,000 distinct CDR3 sequences listed, roughly 22% were seen once; the top ten hold roughly an eighth. CDR3 length: 12 amino acids. Germline V gene lookup returns CDR1 DFQATT and CDR2 SNEGSKA (reference sequence). Trimming cost V 4 bases and J 6 bases, with 12 bases left between them. This TCR was sampled from an adult woman who had mild COVID-19 (a few samples of this study predate the infection). Cell type and time point are not known. This chain links TRBV20-1 with TRBJ1-1; weak D call: TRBD1 (5 bases). Sequenced sample: PBMCs or a T cell subset sorted from them (not recorded which). The CDR3 DNA sequence: TGCAGTGCTACAGCAGGGAGCGCTGAAGCTTTCTTT. Translation gives CSATAGSAEAFF.